This is a list of T cell receptor beta chains from one sample in a study of cytomegalovirus exposure and HLA in healthy donors. Data came from immunoSEQ multiplex PCR; TCRdb stores just in-frame clones and leaves some out. Of around 300,000 clones listed, 70% to 90% are singletons. Sequencing was performed on PBMCs. These receptors were collected from a woman between 18 and 30 years old in good health and CMV-seronegative. CDR3s include the opening cysteine and the closing phenylalanine or tryptophan. D genes are given only for firm matches. Not all rows give a size; the values are once, few, many and, for expanded clones, a class.

v_call,d_call,clone_size,j_call,cdr3_aa,cdr3_nt
TRBV29-1,NA,once,TRBJ1-2,CSVPPGETYGYTF,TGCAGCGTTCCCCCAGGGGAGACATATGGCTACACCTTC
TRBV2,TRBD1,NA,TRBJ2-5,CASSLRPGGSETQYF,TGTGCCAGCAGTCTGAGACCAGGGGGCAGTGAGACCCAGTACTTC
TRBV19,NA,NA,TRBJ1-2,CASSSGVYGYTF,TGTGCCAGTAGTTCAGGGGTGTACGGCTACACCTTC
TRBV10-2,NA,once,TRBJ1-1,CASRQEGVNTEAFF,TGCGCCAGCCGTCAGGAAGGGGTGAACACTGAAGCTTTCTTT
TRBV15,NA,NA,TRBJ1-5,CATSRDIRDSAQHF,TGTGCCACCAGCAGAGACATAAGGGACTCAGCCCAGCATTTT
TRBV30,TRBD2,once,TRBJ2-2,CAWSGSGQAGELFF,TGTGCCTGGAGTGGTAGCGGGCAAGCCGGGGAGCTGTTTTTT
TRBV28,NA,NA,TRBJ1-2,CATEPPGHGSGDGYTF,TGTGCCACCGAACCTCCGGGACACGGTTCTGGGGATGGCTACACCTTC
TRBV9,NA,NA,TRBJ1-6,CASSTRTVDNSPLHF,TGTGCCAGCAGCACCAGGACAGTAGATAATTCACCCCTCCACTTT
TRBV30,TRBD2,few,TRBJ2-1,CAWSSRLAGINEQFF,TGTGCCTGGAGTTCCAGACTAGCGGGGATAAATGAGCAGTTCTTC
TRBV4-1,NA,NA,TRBJ1-5,CASSRHQGNSNQPQHF,TGCGCCAGCAGCCGACACCAGGGAAATAGCAATCAGCCCCAGCATTTT
TRBV18,NA,NA,TRBJ2-7,CASSQDSLYEQYF,TGTGCCAGCTCACAGGACAGCCTCTACGAGCAGTACTTC
TRBV5-6,TRBD1,NA,TRBJ2-7,CASSLGGLGQGLLF,TGTGCCAGCAGCTTAGGGGGACTCGGACAGGGGTTACTCTTC
TRBV6-6,NA,once,TRBJ2-5,CASSRKNRGGETQYF,TGTGCCAGCAGTCGTAAAAACAGGGGAGGAGAGACCCAGTACTTC
TRBV2,NA,NA,TRBJ2-5,CASERRETQYF,TGTGCCAGCGAGCGTAGGGAGACCCAGTACTTC
TRBV18,NA,NA,TRBJ1-3,CASSSQGTHGNTIYF,TGTGCCAGCTCCTCCCAGGGGACGCATGGAAACACCATATATTTT
TRBV5-6,NA,NA,TRBJ1-1,CASSLPGGWNTNTEAFF,TGTGCCAGCAGCTTGCCTGGCGGGTGGAACACGAACACTGAAGCTTTCTTT
TRBV7-9,TRBD1,once,TRBJ1-5,CASSRTGDQPQHF,TGTGCCAGCAGCCGGACAGGGGATCAGCCCCAGCATTTT
TRBV29-1,NA,NA,TRBJ1-1,CSAGRFGTQNTEAFF,TGCAGCGCTGGAAGGTTCGGGACACAGAACACTGAAGCTTTCTTT
TRBV4-1,NA,NA,TRBJ1-3,CASSQDPGVGNTIYF,TGCGCCAGCAGCCAAGATCCAGGGGTTGGAAACACCATATATTTT
TRBV10-3,TRBD2,NA,TRBJ2-1,CAISVTGTSGVVNEQFF,TGTGCCATCAGTGTCACCGGGACTAGCGGGGTGGTTAATGAGCAGTTCTTC
TRBV12-5,TRBD2,once,TRBJ2-3,CASGIAGGPDTQYF,TGTGCTAGTGGTATAGCGGGGGGGCCAGATACGCAGTATTTT
TRBV15,NA,NA,TRBJ2-1,CATVLRTTRGARRYNEQFF,TGTGCCACCGTGTTACGGACGACCCGGGGGGCGAGGAGATACAATGAGCAGTTCTTC
TRBV27,NA,NA,TRBJ1-2,CASSWGGHYGYTF,TGTGCCAGCAGTTGGGGGGGGCACTATGGCTACACCTTC
TRBV19,TRBD1,NA,TRBJ2-7,CASSVSGTGGEQYF,TGTGCCAGTAGTGTTTCCGGGACAGGGGGCGAGCAGTACTTC
TRBV27,NA,NA,TRBJ2-7,CASSSFSSYEQYF,TGTGCCAGCAGCTCTTTCAGCTCCTACGAGCAGTACTTC
TRBV11-1,NA,NA,TRBJ1-2,CASSTTLSGNGYTF,TGTGCCAGCAGCACGACGCTGTCCGGGAACGGCTACACCTTC
TRBV4-1,NA,few,TRBJ1-6,CASSQAGRGSPLHF,TGCGCCAGCAGCCAAGCGGGTCGGGGGTCACCCCTCCACTTT
TRBV11-2,TRBD2,NA,TRBJ2-1,CASSFTAGTYNEQFF,TGTGCCAGCAGCTTCACAGCGGGGACCTACAATGAGCAGTTCTTC
TRBV23-1,TRBD1,once,TRBJ1-2,CASSQFRDRYGYTF,TGCGCCAGCAGTCAGTTCCGGGACAGATATGGCTACACCTTC
TRBV12-1,NA,once,TRBJ2-1,CASSDPPALAASYNEQFF,TGTGCCAGCAGCGATCCCCCTGCCCTAGCGGCATCCTACAATGAGCAGTTCTTC
TRBV7-9,TRBD1,few,TRBJ1-4,CASSRDWTGEKLFF,TGTGCCAGCAGCCGCGATTGGACAGGTGAAAAACTGTTTTTT
TRBV14,NA,once,TRBJ1-6,CASSQGQGVSPLHF,TGTGCCAGCAGCCAGGGACAAGGGGTTTCACCCCTCCACTTT
TRBV18,NA,NA,TRBJ2-7,CASSPNTGSKQYF,TGTGCCAGCTCACCAAATACGGGGTCCAAGCAGTACTTC
TRBV27,NA,NA,TRBJ2-3,CASSFKRPTGTDTQYF,TGTGCCAGCAGTTTTAAGAGACCCACAGGGACAGATACGCAGTATTTT
TRBV6-4,NA,NA,TRBJ2-3,CASSEEGSTDTQYF,TGTGCCAGCAGTGAAGAGGGAAGCACAGATACGCAGTATTTT
TRBV7-6,NA,NA,TRBJ2-7,CASSLEFRGYEQYF,TGTGCCAGCAGCTTAGAATTCAGGGGTTACGAGCAGTACTTC
TRBV10-1,TRBD1,NA,TRBJ2-7,CASSQTGLGSDEQYF,TGCGCCAGCAGCCAGACAGGGCTGGGGAGCGACGAGCAGTACTTC
TRBV19,TRBD1,NA,TRBJ2-1,CASIDRVQGNEQFF,TGTGCCAGTATCGACAGGGTACAAGGCAATGAGCAGTTCTTC
TRBV15,NA,NA,TRBJ1-5,CATSRDSAADQPQHF,TGTGCCACCAGCAGAGATTCCGCGGCGGATCAGCCCCAGCATTTT
TRBV19,TRBD1,NA,TRBJ1-3,CASSTKPGQLSGNTIYF,TGTGCCAGTAGTACGAAGCCGGGACAGTTGAGTGGAAACACCATATATTTT
TRBV29-1,NA,NA,TRBJ1-2,CSVPLDVGGNYGYTF,TGCAGCGTCCCCCTGGACGTGGGGGGGAACTATGGCTACACCTTC
TRBV7-9,TRBD2,NA,TRBJ2-5,CASSPGLATSMETQYF,TGTGCCAGCAGCCCGGGACTAGCCACCAGCATGGAGACCCAGTACTTC
TRBV19,TRBD1,NA,TRBJ1-4,CASSIPPGQGFRANEKLFF,TGTGCCAGTAGTATCCCCCCCGGACAGGGATTTAGAGCTAATGAAAAACTGTTTTTT
TRBV2,NA,NA,TRBJ1-1,CASRTGQSNTEAFF,TGTGCCAGCAGGACCGGACAGTCGAACACTGAAGCTTTCTTT
TRBV10-3,NA,NA,TRBJ1-2,CAISERGDYYGYTF,TGTGCCATCAGTGAGCGGGGGGACTACTATGGCTACACCTTC
TRBV7-2,NA,NA,TRBJ1-2,CASSLVPGGRRNYGYTF,TGTGCCAGCAGCTTAGTCCCCGGGGGGAGGCGTAACTATGGCTACACCTTC
TRBV15,NA,NA,TRBJ2-7,CATSRERLYEQYF,TGTGCCACCAGCAGAGAGAGGCTCTACGAGCAGTACTTC
TRBV28,NA,NA,TRBJ1-2,CASGRQEGYTF,TGTGCCAGCGGGAGACAGGAAGGCTACACCTTC